This T cell receptor beta chain stems from a study of blood T cell repertoires in COVID-19. This clone was counted a few times. Generated by immunoSEQ multiplex PCR, the TCRdb table keeps only in-frame clones and is missing some. The table lists approximately 300,000 clones, 88% of them singletons. Sequenced input: peripheral blood. The receptor's source is a woman aged 30 to 39 with COVID-19, enrolled during active disease.

CDR3 in amino acids: CASSHTRQGYHEQYF. The DNA of the CDR3 is TGTGCCAGCAGCCACACCCGACAGGGGTACCACGAGCAGTACTTC. J is TRBJ2-7 and V is TRBV14, with 8 bases identical to TRBD1. The CDR3 has 15 residues. CDR1 is SGHDN, CDR2 FVKESK, per germline. The V segment lost 3 bases and the J segment 5 bases; nucleotides outside the gene matches: 9.